Each of the 25 T cell receptor beta chains below was sequenced from the same sample in a study of CD8 T cells in Susac syndrome. Reverse transcription of about 0.5 to 1 ug RNA was carried out with random hexamers. TCRdb called the immunoSEQ multiplex PCR reads again in MiXCR, with one record for every CDR3 protein. The sample consists of about 180,000 distinct CDR3 sequences, around 95% of them appearing once. Sequenced material: CD4+ T cells from PBMCs. These receptors were obtained from a human donor with multiple sclerosis.

This clonotype was observed a single time. The chain joins TRBV5-6 to TRBJ2-1; D possibly corresponds to TRBD2 (5 bases). V was shortened by 3 bases and J by 3 bases, with 10 bases between the two germline ends. This CDR3 comprises 14 residues. CDR1 is SGHDT, CDR2 YYEEEE, per germline. This chain's CDR3 is CASSSMGVYNEQFF. The CDR3 nucleotides are TGTGCCAGCAGCTCTATGGGAGTCTACAATGAGCAGTTCTTC. The full variable domain, completed using reference TRBV5-6 and TRBJ2-1, is DAGVTQSPTHLIKTRGQQVTLRCSPKSGHDTVSWYQQALGQGPQFIFQYYEEEERQRGNFPDRFSGHQFPNYSSELNVNALLLGDSALYLCASSSMGVYNEQFFGPGTRLTVL.

In its sample, this clonotype was seen once. The chain combines TRBV6-5 with TRBJ2-7; 13 positions match TRBD2. V gave up 5 bases and J gave up 3 bases; unmatched junction bases: 4. The CDR3 length is 15 residues. CDR1 and CDR2 from the germline V gene are MNHEY and SVGAGI. The DNA of the CDR3 is TGTGCCAGCAGTCTGGGGACTAGCGGGGACTACGAGCAGTACTTC. This codes for CASSLGTSGDYEQYF.

This sequence joins TRBV7-9 and TRBJ2-3; D gene uncertain. The germline V gene has CDR1 SEHNR and CDR2 FQNEAQ (reference sequence). The ends were cut back, 2 bases at V and 2 bases at J, with 23 bases in the middle. The CDR3 extends over 19 amino acids. Written as DNA, the CDR3 is TGTGCCAGCAGCTTATTCTATCATTCGGCGCAGGCTACCACAGATACGCAGTATTTT. It specifies CASSLFYHSAQATTDTQYF.

The chain couples TRBV7-9 to TRBJ1-2, with D possibly matching TRBD1 (5 bases). V was cut by 1 base and J by 2 bases, with 8 bases left in between. CDR1 SEHNR and CDR2 FQNEAQ come from the germline V gene (reference sequence). This CDR3 has 14 amino acids. The CDR3 here is CASSLESGNYGYTF. The CDR3 bases are TGTGCCAGCAGCTTAGAATCAGGGAACTATGGCTACACCTTC.

The chain has TRBV7-3 and TRBJ2-3; D not certain. The CDR3 extends over 13 amino acids. The V gene's germline CDR1 is SGHTA and CDR2 FQGTGA. V lost 5 bases, J lost 3 bases, and 9 bases lay in between. The CDR3 protein is CASSPYRTDTQYF. The CDR3 nucleotides are TGTGCCAGCAGCCCCTACAGAACAGATACGCAGTATTTT.

The V and J genes are TRBV20-1 and TRBJ1-4, with a tentative D call TRBD1 (5 bases). V was shortened by 0 bases and J by 8 bases, with 10 bases between the two germline ends. Per germline, CDR1 DFQATT and CDR2 SNEGSKA (reference sequence). This CDR3 is built from 13 residues. The CDR3 bases are TGCAGTGCTAGAGAAGGGGTTAACGAAAAACTGTTTTTT. Protein product: CSAREGVNEKLFF.

V gene TRBV7-9 combines with J gene TRBJ1-2, with D unresolved. The germline gives CDR1 SEHNR, CDR2 FQNEAQ (reference sequence). Trimming took 6 bases from V and 4 from J, leaving 9 bases between them. The CDR3 runs to 12 residues. The CDR3 DNA is TGTGCCAGCAGTGGAGGGATCTATGGCTACACCTTC. Protein sequence: CASSGGIYGYTF. Full variable domain (missing parts from reference TRBV7-9 and TRBJ1-2): DTGVSQNPRHKITKRGQNVTFRCDPISEHNRLYWYRQTLGQGPEFLTYFQNEAQLEKSRLLSDRFSAERPKGSFSTLEIQRTEQGDSAMYLCASSGGIYGYTFGSGTRLTVV.

The chain joins TRBV20-1 to TRBJ1-1; D is perhaps TRBD1 (5 bases). Germline V gene lookup returns CDR1 DFQATT and CDR2 SNEGSKA (reference sequence). This CDR3 is 14 amino acids long. The V end was cut by 1 base, the J end by 4 bases, with 13 bases between. The CDR3 DNA follows: TGCAGTGCTAGAGCCGGGACCTCACTCACTGAAGCTTTCTTT. Amino acids: CSARAGTSLTEAFF.

The rearrangement joins TRBV7-2 to TRBJ1-6; perhaps TRBD1 as D (5 bases). V was pared by 3 bases and J by 9 bases, with 12 bases between. The CDR3 extends over 14 amino acids. The germline V gene has CDR1 SGHTA and CDR2 FQGNSA. The chain's CDR3 is CASSFRTFSSPLHF. DNA for the CDR3: TGTGCCAGCAGCTTCCGGACATTCTCTTCACCCCTCCACTTT.

V is TRBV9 and J is TRBJ1-2; D call uncertain. This CDR3 contains 14 residues. The V and J ends lost 3 bases and 5 bases respectively, with 14 bases between them. The germline CDR1 and CDR2 sequences are SGDLS and YYNGEE. The CDR3, as DNA: TGTGCCAGCAGCGCAAGGTCCAAGATTTATGGCTACACCTTC. It codes for CASSARSKIYGYTF.

The J gene is TRBJ2-5, the V gene TRBV5-6, with D possibly being TRBD2 (6 bases). Per the germline V gene, CDR1 is SGHDT and CDR2 is YYEEEE. The CDR3 extends over 16 amino acids. V lost 1 base, J lost 2 bases, and 15 bases lay in between. CDR3 residues: CASSLKGGRGQETQYF. CDR3 nucleotides: TGTGCCAGCAGCTTGAAGGGAGGTAGGGGACAAGAGACCCAGTACTTC.

CDR3 nucleotides: TGTGCCAGCAGCCCACGGACAGGGAGCCACGAGCAGTACTTC. Residues: CASSPRTGSHEQYF. The chain combines TRBV9 with TRBJ2-7, with TRBD1 identical over 8 bases. Germline V CDR1 and CDR2: SGDLS, YYNGEE. This CDR3 spans 14 amino acids. With V trimmed by 4 bases and J by 5 bases, 8 bases remained unmatched.

The chain uses TRBV30 and TRBJ1-4; 8 nucleotides align to TRBD1. Germline V gene lookup returns CDR1 GTSNPN and CDR2 SVGIG (reference sequence). The length of the CDR3 is 15 residues. Trimming at V came to 3 bases and at J to 8 bases, leaving 11 bases not matched to a gene. The CDR3 bases are TGTGCCTGGAGATCACGTGGAGACAGGGGAGAAAAACTGTTTTTT. It codes for CAWRSRGDRGEKLFF.

The rearrangement joins TRBV28 to TRBJ2-3, with D unclear. Germline assignment: CDR1 MDHEN and CDR2 SYDVKM. Trimming removed 4 bases from V and 2 bases from J, with 4 bases in between. This CDR3 region has 12 residues. CDR3 region: CASSSNTDTQYF. The CDR3 DNA follows: TGTGCCAGCAGTTCCAACACAGATACGCAGTATTTT.

The rearrangement uses TRBV9 and TRBJ2-2; 11 nucleotides line up with TRBD2. V lost 0 bases and J lost 4; bases outside the gene matches: 5. Germline assignment: CDR1 SGDLS and CDR2 YYNGEE. This CDR3 is built from 17 residues. CDR3 sequence (DNA): TGTGCCAGCAGCGTAGTAGCGGGGGGGCTCGGCACCGGGGAGCTGTTTTTT. Translating it yields CASSVVAGGLGTGELFF.

This clonotype has just a few counts. J is TRBJ2-7 and V is TRBV11-2, with D uncertain. V was cut by 5 bases and J by 0 bases, with 14 bases left in between. The CDR3 loop spans 15 amino acids. Per germline, CDR1 SGHAT and CDR2 FQNNGV. The CDR3 sequence: CASSPRPSPSYEQYF. The CDR3 DNA follows: TGTGCCAGCAGCCCAAGGCCATCCCCCTCCTACGAGCAGTACTTC.

This chain uses TRBV24-1 with TRBJ2-3, with a possible D match to TRBD1 (6 bases). V lost 2 bases and J 7 bases, leaving 12 bases between the germline ends. The CDR3 has 14 residues. CDR1 is KGHDR, CDR2 SFDVKD, per germline. In nucleotides, the CDR3 is TGTGCCACCAGTGATTCTCGCACAGGGTATACGCAGTATTTT. This encodes CATSDSRTGYTQYF.

The chain recombines TRBV7-2 with TRBJ1-6, with D unclear. CDR3 length equals 12 residues. Trimming stripped 3 bases from V and 10 bases from J, with 7 bases between. Germline CDR1 and CDR2: SGHTA and FQGNSA. The CDR3 DNA reads as TGTGCCAGCAGCTTTCCCCCGTCACCCCTCCACTTT. Protein sequence: CASSFPPSPLHF.

The rearrangement joins TRBV7-9 to TRBJ1-2; D not resolved. Germline V lookup: CDR1 SEHNR, CDR2 FQNEAQ (reference sequence). The CDR3 is 12 amino acids. The V end lost 1 base, the J end lost 8 bases, and 8 bases lay between the germline ends. The CDR3 DNA is TGTGCCAGCAGCTTAGATGAGCCCGGCTACACCTTC. It yields the protein CASSLDEPGYTF.

This chain links TRBV29-1 with TRBJ1-5; TRBD1 might be the D (5 bases). Germline values: CDR1 SQVTM, CDR2 ANQGSEA. The V and J ends lost 4 bases and 5 bases respectively, with 12 bases between them. CDR3 length: 13 amino acids. Written as DNA, the CDR3 is TGCAGCGTTGGTCAGGGAACCTATCAGCCCCAGCATTTT. Amino acids: CSVGQGTYQPQHF.

The rearrangement joins TRBV30 to TRBJ2-5; 10 positions match TRBD2. This CDR3 contains 18 residues. The ends lost 3 bases at V and 5 bases at J; junction bases unmatched: 18. The germline V gene encodes CDR1 GTSNPN and CDR2 SVGIG (reference sequence). CDR3 nucleotides: TGTGCCTGGAGCCGGGTAGCGGGGGGCTCCTTCGGCGGTGAGACCCAGTACTTC. Translating it yields CAWSRVAGGSFGGETQYF. Looking up the rest from reference TRBV30 and TRBJ2-5 gives the full variable domain: SQTIHQWPATLVQPVGSPLSLECTVEGTSNPNLYWYRQAAGRGLQLLFYSVGIGQISSEVPQNLSASRPQDRQFILSSKKLLLSDSGFYLCAWSRVAGGSFGGETQYFGPGTRLLVL.

The rearrangement links TRBV27 to TRBJ2-7; D unresolved. The CDR3 loop spans 15 amino acids. Germline V CDR1 and CDR2: MNHEY, SMNVEV (reference sequence). V was shortened by 8 bases and J by 6 bases, with 23 bases between the two germline ends. This CDR3 is CASGRENFFGREQYF. In DNA, the CDR3 is TGTGCCAGCGGTCGTGAAAATTTTTTCGGTCGCGAGCAGTACTTC.

The V and J genes are TRBV2 and TRBJ1-1; D is uncertain. This CDR3 is 12 amino acids long. V lost 6 bases and J 6 bases, leaving 11 bases between the germline ends. CDR1 and CDR2 from the germline V gene are SNHLY and FYNNEI. CDR3 protein: CASSPLWAEAFF. In DNA form, the CDR3 reads TGTGCCAGCAGCCCCCTGTGGGCTGAAGCTTTCTTT.

This chain connects TRBV20-1 to TRBJ1-6; TRBD1 matches at 9 bases. V shed 5 bases and J 9 bases; nucleotides not matched to a gene: 11. The CDR3 length is 15 residues. Germline CDR1 and CDR2: DFQATT and SNEGSKA (reference sequence). CDR3 sequence: CSAGVNRGRGSPLHF. The CDR3 DNA reads as TGCAGTGCTGGTGTAAACAGGGGGCGCGGTTCACCCCTCCACTTT.

V is TRBV3-1 and J is TRBJ1-1, with D uncertain. V was pared by 2 bases and J by 1 base, with 8 bases between. The germline gives CDR1 LGHDT, CDR2 YNNKEL (reference sequence). The CDR3 loop spans 14 amino acids. In DNA form, the CDR3 reads TGTGCCAGCAGCCAATACGGCCAGAACACTGAAGCTTTCTTT. Its translation is CASSQYGQNTEAFF.